Listed here is a single T cell receptor beta chain. This entry belongs to a study of OX40 agonist ivuxolimab in advanced cancers. The wider study: Mean age approximately 66 years, range about 20 to 85; nearly 85% male.

Method: immunoSEQ multiplex PCR; TCRdb's copy keeps in-frame clones and lacks some. The sample holds approximately 70,000 clones, around 87% seen once. Any history of autoimmune disease or systemic immunosuppression disqualified patients. Sampled blood was obtained at baseline, cycle 4 day 1, and cycle 7 day 1. The germline CDR1 and CDR2 sequences are SGHVS and FQNEAQ. The CDR3 length is 14 residues. V shed 0 bases and J shed 5 bases, with 10 bases lying between them. This specimen consisted of CD4+ or CD8+ T cells sorted from blood, obtained in a trial of the OX40 agonist ivuxolimab. The sequence derives from an adult with an advanced solid tumor such as melanoma, head and neck, liver or kidney cancer. The chain recombines TRBV7-8 with TRBJ1-1, with D possibly matching TRBD1 (6 bases). CDR3 residues: CASSLADQGTEAFF. CDR3 DNA sequence: TGTGCCAGCAGCTTAGCGGATCAGGGGACTGAAGCTTTCTTT.